The next 25 T cell receptor beta chains were all read from a single sample in a study of breast tumors, draining lymph nodes, adjacent tissues. Axillary draining lymph nodes of breast cancer patients supplied the node samples. In TCRdb, the multiplex PCR reads were re-called with MiXCR into one record per CDR3 protein. The data show 150,000 to 200,000 distinct CDR3 sequences, 25% to 40% seen once. Sequencing input: axillary lymph node tissue. The receptors were gathered from a female donor with breast cancer. Some clones in this sample may be carry-over from other donors' samples.

This clonotype was seen ten or more times. This chain links TRBV29-1 with TRBJ1-1, with 8 bases identical to TRBD1. The V and J ends lost 7 bases and 4 bases, in that order; junction bases with no gene match: 2. This CDR3 contains 11 residues. Germline loops: CDR1 SQVTM, CDR2 ANQGSEA. CDR3 in amino acids: CSADRGTEAFF. The DNA for the CDR3 is TGCAGCGCCGACAGGGGCACTGAAGCTTTCTTT.

There are a few counts of this clonotype. The chain is built from TRBV20-1 and TRBJ1-1; tentative D call: TRBD1 (5 bases). The CDR3 is 14 residues long. Germline assignment: CDR1 DFQATT and CDR2 SNEGSKA (reference sequence). The CDR3 nucleotides read TGCAGAGCAACAGGAAGTAATATGAACACTGAAGCTTTCTTT. Its protein is CRATGSNMNTEAFF.

The V call is TRBV30, the J call TRBJ2-1, with 9 bases matching TRBD2. Trimming removed 1 base from V and 4 bases from J; junction bases left unmatched: 8. Germline V gene data show CDR1 as GTSNPN and CDR2 as SVGIG (reference sequence). The CDR3 is 16 residues long. The CDR3 sequence: CAWSEGSGSSYNEQFF. CDR3 DNA sequence: TGTGCCTGGAGTGAAGGTAGCGGGAGTTCGTACAATGAGCAGTTCTTC. The variable domain in full, completed from reference TRBV30 and TRBJ2-1, reads SQTIHQWPATLVQPVGSPLSLECTVEGTSNPNLYWYRQAAGRGLQLLFYSVGIGQISSEVPQNLSASRPQDRQFILSSKKLLLSDSGFYLCAWSEGSGSSYNEQFFGPGTRLTVL.

This clonotype was seen repeatedly, ten times or more. The rearrangement uses TRBV7-9 and TRBJ1-2, with D perhaps TRBD1 (6 bases). Germline loops: CDR1 SEHNR, CDR2 FQNEAQ (reference sequence). The CDR3 spans 13 residues. Between the trimmed V and J ends, which lost 3 bases and 5 bases, there was a span of 10 bases. The CDR3 reads CASSLGGWYGYTF. DNA of the CDR3: TGTGCCAGCAGCTTGGGGGGCTGGTATGGCTACACCTTC.

There are many counts of this clonotype. The chain carries TRBV27 and TRBJ1-3; TRBD1 is a possible D gene (5 bases). Per germline, CDR1 MNHEY and CDR2 SMNVEV (reference sequence). V dropped 8 bases and J dropped 5 bases, with 13 bases sitting between them. The CDR3 sequence is 13 residues long. This CDR3 reads CASAGFNRNTIYF. The CDR3 bases are TGTGCCAGCGCAGGGTTTAACAGAAACACCATATATTTT.

In regard to this clonotype: One base away lies a much larger clone, so this may be a sequencing read error. This chain uses TRBV6-1 with TRBJ1-2, with D possibly matching TRBD1 (6 bases). The germline CDR1 and CDR2 sequences are MNHNS and SASEGT. The V end was cut by 5 bases, the J end by 8 bases, with 18 bases between. The CDR3 is made up of 14 amino acids. CDR3 nucleotides: TGTGCCAGCAGTAAATTGTTCAGGGGAGGGGGCTACACCTTC. This codes for CASSKLFRGGGYTF.

This clonotype was detected only a few times. This CDR3 reads CASSERGLNTEAFF. As DNA, the CDR3 is TGCGCCAGCAGTGAACGGGGGCTGAACACTGAAGCTTTCTTT. The genes are TRBV10-2 and TRBJ1-1; possibly TRBD1 for D (6 bases). CDR1 and CDR2 from the germline V gene are WSHSY and SAAADI. V was clipped by 3 bases and J by 0 bases, with 8 bases between them. This CDR3 spans 14 amino acids.

In this sample, this clonotype turned up many times. A much larger clone lies one base from this, so it may be a read error. The chain is built from TRBV15 and TRBJ1-6; D is uncertain. Per germline, CDR1 LNHNV and CDR2 YYDKDF (reference sequence). This CDR3 has 13 residues. The CDR3 spells CAISRDRGSPLHF. Here the CDR3 DNA reads TGTGCCATCAGCAGAGATCGGGGATCACCCCTCCACTTT.

The chain employs TRBV12-3 or TRBV12-4 and TRBJ1-2, with a tentative D call TRBD1 (6 bases). V was clipped by 4 bases and J by 7 bases, with 16 bases between them. The CDR3 extends over 14 amino acids. In nucleotides, the CDR3 is TGTGCCAGCAGTTCGGACAGTTCTTTTGGTGGCTACACCTTC. Its translation is CASSSDSSFGGYTF.

J is TRBJ1-1 and V is TRBV6-5; TRBD1 matches 7 bases. Germline V gives CDR1 MNHEY, CDR2 SVGAGI. V lost 6 bases, J lost 6 bases, and 10 bases stayed unmatched. The CDR3 contains 14 residues. The chain's CDR3 is CASRHRGMVSEAFF. DNA of the CDR3: TGTGCCAGCAGACACAGGGGAATGGTGTCTGAAGCTTTCTTT.

The J gene is TRBJ1-4, the V gene TRBV27; 11 bases are shared with TRBD1. This CDR3 comprises 16 residues. Germline V CDR1 and CDR2: MNHEY, SMNVEV (reference sequence). V lost 10 bases to trimming and J lost 5 bases; unmatched junction nucleotides: 12. As DNA, the CDR3 is TGTGCCATCAGCTCGGGACAGGGGGTCGTGAATGAAAAACTGTTTTTT. As protein: CAISSGQGVVNEKLFF.

The J gene is TRBJ2-5, the V gene TRBV24-1; D might be TRBD1 or TRBD2, each matching 6 bases. From germline, CDR1 is KGHDR and CDR2 SFDVKD. Trimming pared 5 bases from V and 3 bases from J, leaving 15 bases between. The CDR3 covers 15 residues. The CDR3 DNA reads TGTGCCACCAGTGCCCGGGGGCGAATGGAAGAGACCCAGTACTTC. Its protein is CATSARGRMEETQYF.

This clonotype has a count of ten or more. The V gene is TRBV4-1, the J gene TRBJ1-2; TRBD1 matches at 8 bases. This CDR3 spans 16 amino acids. Trimming cost V 0 bases and J 8 bases; bases outside gene matches: 11. CDR1 is MGHRA and CDR2 is YSYEKL in the germline V gene. CDR3 in amino acids: CASSQEGQGWYGGYTF. CDR3 bases: TGCGCCAGCAGCCAAGAAGGACAGGGATGGTATGGAGGCTACACCTTC.

The chain combines TRBV3-1 with TRBJ1-1; TRBD1 agrees at 9 bases. Germline CDR1 is LGHDT and CDR2 is YNNKEL (reference sequence). The CDR3 is 17 amino acids. Germline trimming cut 4 bases from V and 1 base from J; bases unmatched to any gene: 10. CDR3 in amino acids: CASSPDPRDRENTEAFF. The CDR3 DNA reads TGTGCCAGCAGCCCCGACCCCCGGGACAGGGAGAACACTGAAGCTTTCTTT.

About this clonotype itself: A read error may explain this, as a much larger clone is one base away. The rearrangement joins TRBV7-8 to TRBJ1-2; no reliable D call. The CDR3 runs 15 residues. Germline lookup yields CDR1 SGHVS and CDR2 FQNEAQ. This chain's CDR3 is CANSLVVFGQSGYPF. For the CDR3, the DNA is TGTGCCAACAGCTTAGTAGTATTCGGCCAGAGTGGCTACCCCTTC.

Many counts were recorded for this clonotype. A much larger clone is a single base away; this may be a read error. The chain carries TRBV20-1 and TRBJ1-6; no firm D call. The CDR3 spans 11 residues. Germline values: CDR1 DFQATT, CDR2 SNEGSKA (reference sequence). The CDR3 DNA follows: TGCAGTGCTAGAGATCCTTCACCCCTCCCCTTT. Translated, it gives CSARDPSPLPF.

Only one count was recorded for this clonotype. Since the CDR3 does not end with the conserved phenylalanine or tryptophan, this likely comes from a read error. The chain is built from TRBV28 and TRBJ2-2; 10 nucleotides align to TRBD1. The V gene's germline CDR1 is MDHEN and CDR2 SYDVKM. CDR3 length: 12 amino acids. This CDR3 reads CASRTGGGKLFY. CDR3 sequence (DNA): TGTGCCAGCAGGACAGGGGGCGGGAAGCTGTTTTAT.

Note on this clonotype: This clone may be a read error of a much larger clone one base away. The chain carries TRBV12-3 or TRBV12-4 and TRBJ2-3; TRBD2 might be the D (5 bases). The length of the CDR3 is 14 residues. The CDR3 spells CASDGKSHADTQYF. CDR3 in DNA: TGTGCTAGTGACGGGAAAAGTCACGCAGATACGCAGTATTTT.

The rearrangement uses TRBV24-1 and TRBJ2-3; the D gene is possibly TRBD1 (5 bases). Germline V gene lookup returns CDR1 KGHDR and CDR2 SFDVKD. The CDR3 contains 12 residues. V was trimmed by 5 bases and J by 11 bases, leaving 13 bases between them. For the CDR3, the DNA is TGTGCCACCAGTGCCGTATTCGGACAGCAGTATTTT. This sequence encodes CATSAVFGQQYF.

This clonotype has at least ten counts. CDR3 region: CASRRTGGYEQYF. The CDR3 region has the DNA TGCGCCAGCAGGAGGACAGGGGGCTACGAGCAGTACTTC. J is TRBJ2-7 and V is TRBV5-1; 10 bases map to TRBD1. The V and J ends lost 5 bases and 3 bases, in that order; junction bases with no gene match: 2. The CDR3 spans 13 residues. Germline loops: CDR1 SGHRS, CDR2 YFSETQ.

To note about this clonotype: A much larger clone differs by one base, so this may be a read error. The V gene is TRBV3-1, the J gene TRBJ2-7, with TRBD2 matching over 9 bases. The J call may not be correct, given that the DNA end is closer to TRBJ2-1. The CDR3 covers 17 residues. Per germline, CDR1 LGHDT and CDR2 YNNKEL (reference sequence). The CDR3 DNA is TGTGCCAGCAGCCAAGATCCAGGCGGGGGGGCGGGACACGAGCAGTTCTTC. It encodes CASSQDPGGGAGHEQFF.

This clonotype was recorded many times. The V and J genes are TRBV3-1 and TRBJ2-3; D is possibly TRBD2 (6 bases). This CDR3 has 14 amino acids. V lost 7 bases and J 9 bases, leaving 20 bases between the germline ends. CDR1 is LGHDT, CDR2 YNNKEL, per germline (reference sequence). The CDR3 nucleotides are TGTGCCAGCACGAATCACGGTAGCGGAGGGACGCAGTATTTT. Translating gives CASTNHGSGGTQYF.

This clonotype was observed many times. The chain has TRBV18 and TRBJ2-3, with D perhaps TRBD2 (6 bases). Trimming took off 6 bases at V and 3 bases at J, with 10 bases between the two ends. The CDR3 contains 13 residues. CDR1 is KGHSH and CDR2 is LQKENI in the germline V gene. The CDR3: CASSRLETDTQYF. CDR3 in DNA: TGTGCCAGCTCGCGACTAGAGACAGATACGCAGTATTTT.

This clonotype was observed at least ten times. The chain has TRBV2 and TRBJ2-3; TRBD2 agrees at 9 bases. Germline assignment: CDR1 SNHLY and CDR2 FYNNEI. Trimming took 2 bases from V and 7 from J; bases not matched to a gene: 13. The CDR3 runs to 17 residues. The chain's CDR3 is CASSESSSGTVPNTQYF. The CDR3, as DNA: TGTGCCAGCAGTGAATCATCTAGCGGGACGGTGCCGAATACGCAGTATTTT.

This clonotype has at least ten counts. V gene TRBV5-6 combines with J gene TRBJ2-5; TRBD2 matches at 9 bases. Trimming at V came to 1 base and at J to 5 bases, leaving 6 bases not matched to a gene. The germline gives CDR1 SGHDT, CDR2 YYEEEE. The CDR3 sequence is 15 residues long. CDR3 nucleotides: TGTGCCAGCAGCTTGAGGAAGGCGGGAGGGGAGACCCAGTACTTC. Amino acids: CASSLRKAGGETQYF.